The entry that follows covers one T cell receptor (beta chain) sequence. TCRdb ran MiXCR on the 5' RACE reads and lists one entry per CDR3 protein. The sample holds more than 50,000 distinct CDR3 sequences, about 25% seen once. The data were taken from a study of neurological immune-mediated disorders. V shed 0 bases and J shed 10 bases, with 13 bases lying between them. The CDR3 is 13 residues long. CDR1 DFQATT and CDR2 SNEGSKA come from the germline V gene (reference sequence). Time point of the sample: technical triplicate 2. Sequencing used PBMCs. This sequence originates from a man aged 55 to 70 with HTLV-1-associated myelopathy (HAM/TSP). This chain connects TRBV20-1 to TRBJ2-1; tentative D call: TRBD2 (5 bases). CDR3 amino acids: CSARDSLRGEQFF. The CDR3, as DNA: TGCAGTGCTAGAGATTCCCTTCGAGGGGAGCAGTTCTTC.